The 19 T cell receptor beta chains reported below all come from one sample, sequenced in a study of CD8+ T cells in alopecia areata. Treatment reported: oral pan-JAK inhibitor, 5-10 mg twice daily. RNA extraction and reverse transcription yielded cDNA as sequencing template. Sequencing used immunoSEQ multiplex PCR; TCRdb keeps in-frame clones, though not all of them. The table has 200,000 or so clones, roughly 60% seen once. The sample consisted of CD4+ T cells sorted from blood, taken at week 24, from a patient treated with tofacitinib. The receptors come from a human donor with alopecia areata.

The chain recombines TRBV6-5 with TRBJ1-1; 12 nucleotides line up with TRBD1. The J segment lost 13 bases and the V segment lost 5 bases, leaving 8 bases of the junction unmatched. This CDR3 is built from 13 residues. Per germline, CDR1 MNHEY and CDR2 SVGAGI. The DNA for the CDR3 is TGTGCCAGCAGTCCGACGGGGACAGGGGGCGTTTTCTTT. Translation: CASSPTGTGGVFF.

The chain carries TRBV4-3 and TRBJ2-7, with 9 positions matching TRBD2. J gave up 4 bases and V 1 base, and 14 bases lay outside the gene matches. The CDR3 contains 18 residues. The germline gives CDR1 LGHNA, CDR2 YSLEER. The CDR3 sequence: CASSQAPLTGTSTYEQYF. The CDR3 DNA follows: TGCGCCAGCAGCCAAGCCCCGCTTACCGGGACTAGCACTTACGAGCAGTACTTC.

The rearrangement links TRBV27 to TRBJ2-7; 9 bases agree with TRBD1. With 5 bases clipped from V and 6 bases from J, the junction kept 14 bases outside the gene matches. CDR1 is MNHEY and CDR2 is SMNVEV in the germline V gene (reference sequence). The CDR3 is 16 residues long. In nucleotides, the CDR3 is TGTGCCAGCAGTCCAAATACCGGGACAGGGTCTGTCGAGCAGTACTTC. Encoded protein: CASSPNTGTGSVEQYF.

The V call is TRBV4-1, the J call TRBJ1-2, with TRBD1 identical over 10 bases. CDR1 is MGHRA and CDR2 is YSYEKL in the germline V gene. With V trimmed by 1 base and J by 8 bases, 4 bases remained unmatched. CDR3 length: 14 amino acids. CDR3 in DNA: TGCGCCAGCAGCCAAGTACGGACAGGGGGAGGCTACACCTTC. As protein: CASSQVRTGGGYTF.

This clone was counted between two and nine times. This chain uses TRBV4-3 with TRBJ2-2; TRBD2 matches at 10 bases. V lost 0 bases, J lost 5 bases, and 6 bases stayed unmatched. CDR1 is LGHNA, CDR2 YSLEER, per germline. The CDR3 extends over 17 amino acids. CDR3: CASSQEVAGGGTGELFF. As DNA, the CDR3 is TGCGCCAGCAGCCAAGAAGTAGCGGGAGGAGGGACCGGGGAGCTGTTTTTT.

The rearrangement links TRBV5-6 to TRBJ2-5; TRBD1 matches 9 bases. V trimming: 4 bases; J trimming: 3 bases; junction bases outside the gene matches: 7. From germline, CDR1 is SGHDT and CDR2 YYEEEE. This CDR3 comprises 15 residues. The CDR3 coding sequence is TGTGCCAGCAGCCATCAGGGACAGGGCAAAGAGACCCAGTACTTC. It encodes CASSHQGQGKETQYF.

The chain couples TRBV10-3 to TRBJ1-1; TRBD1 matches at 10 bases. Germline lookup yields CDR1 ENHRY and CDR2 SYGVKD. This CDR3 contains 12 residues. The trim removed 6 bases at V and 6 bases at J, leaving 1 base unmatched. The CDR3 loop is CAISGTGAEAFF. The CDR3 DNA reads TGTGCCATCAGCGGGACAGGGGCTGAAGCTTTCTTT.

The CDR3 region is CASSLASAGAGGTEAFF. CDR3 coding DNA: TGTGCCAGCAGCTTAGCGTCGGCAGGAGCGGGTGGGACTGAAGCTTTCTTT. The chain has TRBV7-2 and TRBJ1-1, with D uncertain. The germline V gene encodes CDR1 SGHTA and CDR2 FQGNSA. V was trimmed by 0 bases and J by 5 bases, leaving 19 bases between them. The CDR3 covers 17 residues.

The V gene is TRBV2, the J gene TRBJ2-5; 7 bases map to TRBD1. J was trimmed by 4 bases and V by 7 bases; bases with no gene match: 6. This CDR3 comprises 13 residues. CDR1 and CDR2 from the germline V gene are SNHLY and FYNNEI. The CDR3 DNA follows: TGTGCCAGCACTGGGACAGAGGGAGAGACCCAGTACTTC. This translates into CASTGTEGETQYF.

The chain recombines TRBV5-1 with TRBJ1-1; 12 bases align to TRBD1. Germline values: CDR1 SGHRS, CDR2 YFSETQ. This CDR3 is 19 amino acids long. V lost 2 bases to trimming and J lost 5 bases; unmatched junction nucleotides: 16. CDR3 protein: CASSFSLGDRGRVWTEAFF. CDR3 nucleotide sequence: TGCGCCAGCAGCTTTTCTCTCGGGGACAGGGGGCGTGTGTGGACTGAAGCTTTCTTT. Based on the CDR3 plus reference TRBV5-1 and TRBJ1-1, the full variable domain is KAGVTQTPRYLIKTRGQQVTLSCSPISGHRSVSWYQQTPGQGLQFLFEYFSETQRNKGNFPGRFSGRQFSNSRSEMNVSTLELGDSALYLCASSFSLGDRGRVWTEAFFGQGTRLTVV.

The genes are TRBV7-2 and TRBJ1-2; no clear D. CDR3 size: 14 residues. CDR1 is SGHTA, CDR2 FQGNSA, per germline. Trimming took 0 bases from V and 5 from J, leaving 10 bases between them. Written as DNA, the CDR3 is TGTGCCAGCAGCTTAGCACCGGCGGATTATGGCTACACCTTC. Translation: CASSLAPADYGYTF.

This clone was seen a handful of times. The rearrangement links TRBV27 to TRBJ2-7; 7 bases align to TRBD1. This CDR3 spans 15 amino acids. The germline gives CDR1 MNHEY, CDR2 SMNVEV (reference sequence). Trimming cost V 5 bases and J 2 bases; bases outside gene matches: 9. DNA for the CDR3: TGTGCCAGCAGTATCAGCCGGGACAGACCCTACGAGCAGTACTTC. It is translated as CASSISRDRPYEQYF.

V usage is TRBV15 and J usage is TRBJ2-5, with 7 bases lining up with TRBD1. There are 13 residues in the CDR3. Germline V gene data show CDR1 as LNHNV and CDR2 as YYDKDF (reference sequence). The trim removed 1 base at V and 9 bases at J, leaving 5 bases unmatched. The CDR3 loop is CATSRGQGVAQYF. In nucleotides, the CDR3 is TGTGCCACCAGCAGAGGACAGGGAGTGGCCCAGTACTTC.

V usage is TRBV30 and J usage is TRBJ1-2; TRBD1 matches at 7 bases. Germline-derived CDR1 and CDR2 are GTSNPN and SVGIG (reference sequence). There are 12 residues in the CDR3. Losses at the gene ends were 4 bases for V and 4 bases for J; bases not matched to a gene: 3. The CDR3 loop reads CAWTGGTYGYTF. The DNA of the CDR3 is TGTGCCTGGACAGGGGGGACCTATGGCTACACCTTC.

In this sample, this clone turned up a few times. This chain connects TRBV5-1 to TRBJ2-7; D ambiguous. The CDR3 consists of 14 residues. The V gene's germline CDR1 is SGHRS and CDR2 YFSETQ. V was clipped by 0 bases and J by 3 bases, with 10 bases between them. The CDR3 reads CASSLAVGDYEQYF. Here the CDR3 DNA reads TGCGCCAGCAGCTTGGCCGTTGGGGACTACGAGCAGTACTTC.

CDR3 in amino acids: CASSFPSGYEQYF. The CDR3 nucleotides read TGTGCCAGCAGCTTCCCCTCGGGCTACGAGCAGTACTTC. This sequence joins TRBV7-9 and TRBJ2-7; unclear D gene. Trimming removed 3 bases from V and 3 bases from J, with 9 bases in between. Per the germline V gene, CDR1 is SEHNR and CDR2 is FQNEAQ (reference sequence). The CDR3 totals 13 residues.

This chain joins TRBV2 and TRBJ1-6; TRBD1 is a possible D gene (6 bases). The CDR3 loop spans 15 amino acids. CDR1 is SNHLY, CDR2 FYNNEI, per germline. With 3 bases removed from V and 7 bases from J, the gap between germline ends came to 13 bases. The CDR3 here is CASSENNQGNSPLHF. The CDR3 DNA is TGTGCCAGCAGTGAGAACAATCAGGGGAATTCACCCCTCCACTTT.

CDR3 DNA sequence: TGTGCCAGCTCACCGACAGGGGATCAGCCCCAGCATTTT. Translated, it gives CASSPTGDQPQHF. The chain joins TRBV18 to TRBJ1-5; 8 bases agree with TRBD1. Looked up from germline, CDR1 is KGHSH and CDR2 is LQKENI. The CDR3 covers 13 residues. V lost 3 bases, J lost 5 bases, and 0 bases stayed unmatched.

The CDR3 protein is CASGRDRGRETQYF. CDR3 bases: TGTGCCAGCGGGCGGGACAGGGGGAGAGAGACCCAGTACTTC. The gene calls are TRBV27 and TRBJ2-5, with 11 nucleotides matching TRBD1. CDR1 MNHEY and CDR2 SMNVEV come from the germline V gene (reference sequence). The CDR3 is made up of 14 amino acids. V lost 8 bases, J lost 4 bases, and 6 bases stayed unmatched.